These 25 T cell receptor beta chains were all obtained from the same sample, sequenced in a study of blood T cell repertoires in COVID-19. Some clones are missing from TCRdb's copy, which holds only in-frame ones; the method was immunoSEQ multiplex PCR. This sample has about 200,000 clones, with 70% to 90% found just once. Input material: PBMCs or T cells enriched from blood (not recorded which). The receptors come from a woman aged 35 to 49 with acute COVID-19.

The genes are TRBV7-2 and TRBJ2-7, with 8 nucleotides matching TRBD1. Germline V CDR1 and CDR2: SGHTA, FQGNSA. The V and J ends lost 3 bases and 2 bases, in that order; junction bases with no gene match: 6. The CDR3 is 15 amino acids. The CDR3 coding sequence is TGTGCCAGCAGCTTTTTCAGGGGGCCGGCCTACGAGCAGTACTTC. This codes for CASSFFRGPAYEQYF.

The gene calls are TRBV6-5 and TRBJ1-5; TRBD1 matches at 8 bases. The CDR3 sequence is 13 residues long. Germline trimming cut 11 bases from V and 2 bases from J; bases unmatched to any gene: 5. Germline loops: CDR1 MNHEY, CDR2 SVGAGI. The CDR3 sequence: CASRGLGNQPQHF. The DNA for the CDR3 is TGTGCCTCCAGGGGGCTAGGCAATCAGCCCCAGCATTTT.

The chain employs TRBV19 and TRBJ1-1; 11 bases match TRBD1. Germline lookup yields CDR1 LNHDA and CDR2 SQIVND (reference sequence). This CDR3 is 16 amino acids long. J gave up 4 bases and V 5 bases, and 9 bases lay outside the gene matches. The CDR3 sequence is CASSLDRGLLSTEAFF. The DNA of the CDR3 is TGTGCCAGTAGTTTGGACAGGGGGCTGTTATCCACTGAAGCTTTCTTT.

V is TRBV29-1 and J is TRBJ1-1; D is unclear. V was cut by 1 base and J by 1 base, with 10 bases left in between. The length of the CDR3 is 14 residues. Per germline, CDR1 SQVTM and CDR2 ANQGSEA. CDR3 DNA sequence: TGCAGCGTTGAAGTGGGCAGAACGAACACTGAAGCTTTCTTT. This translates into CSVEVGRTNTEAFF.

CDR3 sequence reads: CASSSNSQETQYF. The CDR3 nucleotides are TGTGCCAGCAGCTCCAACAGCCAAGAGACCCAGTACTTC. The V call is TRBV7-6, the J call TRBJ2-5; D is uncertain. Germline-derived CDR1 and CDR2 are SGHVS and FNYEAQ. The CDR3 totals 13 residues. Trimming left V 4 bases short and J 1 base short, with 7 bases between.

The chain combines TRBV7-8 with TRBJ2-7; the D gene is possibly TRBD2 (5 bases). V was trimmed by 5 bases and J by 0 bases, leaving 23 bases between them. Germline V gene data show CDR1 as SGHVS and CDR2 as FQNEAQ. This CDR3 contains 18 residues. The CDR3: CASSPAGGGLFSSYEQYF. CDR3 nucleotide sequence: TGTGCCAGCAGCCCCGCGGGTGGCGGCCTCTTCAGCTCCTACGAGCAGTACTTC.

The V and J genes are TRBV21-1 and TRBJ2-5; the table gives TRBD1 as D, unverified against the DNA. TRBV21-1 has pseudogene status. The CDR3 sequence is 15 residues long. CDR3 region: CASSKVGRKQETQYF. CDR3 in DNA: TGTGCCAGCAGCAAAGTAGGCAGGAAACAAGAGACCCAGTACTTC.

The table lists this clone with a count of one. The chain combines TRBV2 with TRBJ1-2; 7 bases fit TRBD1. V was clipped by 5 bases and J by 4 bases; unmatched bases: 4. Germline loops: CDR1 SNHLY, CDR2 FYNNEI. The CDR3 totals 13 residues. CDR3 in DNA: TGTGCCAGCAGTCGACAGGGCGGCTATGGCTACACCTTC. It is translated as CASSRQGGYGYTF.

The V gene is TRBV29-1, the J gene TRBJ1-2; 7 nucleotides match TRBD1. The junction had 3 bases not matched to a gene; V was cut back by 7 bases and J by 1 base. In germline, CDR1 is SQVTM, CDR2 ANQGSEA. The CDR3 loop spans 12 amino acids. The CDR3: CSAGTVNYGYTF. CDR3 coding DNA: TGCAGCGCGGGGACAGTTAACTATGGCTACACCTTC.

The V and J genes are TRBV19 and TRBJ1-2; the D gene is possibly TRBD1 (5 bases). CDR1 LNHDA and CDR2 SQIVND come from the germline V gene (reference sequence). The V and J ends lost 8 bases and 1 base respectively, with 14 bases between them. CDR3 length equals 14 residues. As DNA, the CDR3 is TGTGCCAGTCGGAACCTTGACAGTAACTATGGCTACACCTTC. Its translation: CASRNLDSNYGYTF.

This sequence joins TRBV9 and TRBJ2-1; possible D gene TRBD2, 5 bases. This CDR3 is built from 16 residues. Germline V gene data show CDR1 as SGDLS and CDR2 as YYNGEE. V gave up 0 bases and J gave up 6 bases, with 16 bases separating them. CDR3 amino acids: CASSVDGERWSNEQFF. CDR3 in DNA: TGTGCCAGCAGCGTAGATGGGGAGCGGTGGTCCAATGAGCAGTTCTTC. Full variable domain (remainder filled in from reference TRBV9 and TRBJ2-1): DSGVTQTPKHLITATGQRVTLRCSPRSGDLSVYWYQQSLDQGLQFLIQYYNGEERAKGNILERFSAQQFPDLHSELNLSSLELGDSALYFCASSVDGERWSNEQFFGPGTRLTVL.

The CDR3 DNA sequence: TGCAGTGCTAGTGTCGGACAGGGGACGAATTCACCCCTCCACTTT. Translated, it gives CSASVGQGTNSPLHF. The chain has TRBV20-1 and TRBJ1-6, with 9 bases that match TRBD1. Germline V gene sequence: CDR1 DFQATT, CDR2 SNEGSKA (reference sequence). This CDR3 spans 15 amino acids. Trimming took 3 bases from V and 7 from J; bases not matched to a gene: 7.

This chain connects TRBV9 to TRBJ1-4; D call uncertain. V lost 0 bases, J lost 6 bases, and 12 bases lay in between. The CDR3 sequence is 15 residues long. In germline, CDR1 is SGDLS, CDR2 YYNGEE. In DNA form, the CDR3 reads TGTGCCAGCAGCGTAGATGCAGGTTCCCATGAAAAACTGTTTTTT. Amino acid sequence: CASSVDAGSHEKLFF.

A single count supports this clone. V is TRBV27 and J is TRBJ2-6; TRBD1 matches at 7 bases. Germline lookup yields CDR1 MNHEY and CDR2 SMNVEV (reference sequence). The J segment lost 8 bases and the V segment lost 7 bases, leaving 2 bases of the junction unmatched. CDR3 size: 12 residues. The CDR3 here is CASTTGSNVLTF. CDR3 in DNA: TGTGCCAGCACGACAGGGTCCAACGTCCTGACTTTC.

This chain uses TRBV3-1 (or the pseudogene TRBV3-2) with TRBJ1-1; D is perhaps TRBD1 (5 bases). V was cut by 1 base and J by 5 bases, with 8 bases left in between. The CDR3 totals 13 residues. The germline V gene encodes CDR1 LGHDT and CDR2 YNNKEL (reference sequence). CDR3 sequence: CASSQGGGTEAFF. The CDR3 region has the DNA TGTGCCAGCAGCCAAGGGGGGGGAACTGAAGCTTTCTTT.

V usage is TRBV11-1 and J usage is TRBJ1-2; weak D call: TRBD1 (6 bases). The germline V gene has CDR1 SGHAT and CDR2 FQDESV (reference sequence). Deletions cut 4 bases from V and 4 bases from J, with 19 bases between. This CDR3 is built from 16 residues. The CDR3 sequence: CASSSLTGKLSYGYTF. CDR3 nucleotide sequence: TGTGCCAGCAGCTCGCTTACAGGGAAGCTTTCCTATGGCTACACCTTC.

The genes are TRBV18 and TRBJ2-2, with D possibly being TRBD1 (6 bases). Looked up from germline, CDR1 is KGHSH and CDR2 is LQKENI. V shed 3 bases and J shed 0 bases, with 8 bases lying between them. The CDR3 length is 15 residues. CDR3 sequence (DNA): TGTGCCAGCTCACCGGGACACCCGAACACCGGGGAGCTGTTTTTT. This translates into CASSPGHPNTGELFF.

The rearrangement links TRBV29-1 to TRBJ1-2; no reliable D call. The CDR3 contains 13 residues. Trimming took off 0 bases at V and 3 bases at J, with 8 bases between the two ends. Looked up from germline, CDR1 is SQVTM and CDR2 is ANQGSEA. CDR3 loop: CSVEDLGDYGYTF. CDR3 in DNA: TGCAGCGTTGAAGACCTCGGAGACTATGGCTACACCTTC. Combining the CDR3 with reference TRBV29-1 and TRBJ1-2 gives the whole variable domain SAVISQKPSRDICQRGTSLTIQCQVDSQVTMMFWYRQQPGQSLTLIATANQGSEATYESGFVIDKFPISRPNLTFSTLTVSNMSPEDSSIYLCSVEDLGDYGYTFGSGTRLTVV.

The V gene is TRBV15, the J gene TRBJ2-2; tentative D call: TRBD2 (5 bases). This CDR3 has 16 residues. Germline loops: CDR1 LNHNV, CDR2 YYDKDF (reference sequence). V lost 0 bases to trimming and J lost 2 bases, with 10 bases between them. Written as DNA, the CDR3 is TGTGCCACCAGCAGAGAATCGGGGAGCAACACCGGGGAGCTGTTTTTT. Translated: CATSRESGSNTGELFF.

The genes are TRBV5-6 and TRBJ2-2, with D perhaps matching TRBD1 (6 bases). The CDR3 runs 12 residues. Trimming took off 4 bases at V and 5 bases at J, with 6 bases between the two ends. Germline V gene data show CDR1 as SGHDT and CDR2 as YYEEEE. CDR3 loop: CASSQGTGELFF. CDR3 DNA sequence: TGTGCCAGCAGCCAGGGGACCGGGGAGCTGTTTTTT.

The J gene is TRBJ1-6, the V gene TRBV7-6, with 11 bases that match TRBD1. Losses at the gene ends were 3 bases for V and 7 bases for J; bases not matched to a gene: 2. Germline values: CDR1 SGHVS, CDR2 FNYEAQ. The CDR3 has 15 amino acids. The CDR3 nucleotides are TGTGCCAGCAGCTTTGGGACAGGGGGGAATTCACCCCTCCACTTT. Encoded protein: CASSFGTGGNSPLHF.

This clone occurred a few times. V gene TRBV12-3 or TRBV12-4 combines with J gene TRBJ1-5; TRBD1 is a possible D gene (5 bases). CDR3 size: 13 residues. Trimming took 7 bases from V and 4 from J, leaving 11 bases between them. The CDR3 coding sequence is TGTGCCAGCAAGCAGGGCCGTAATCAGCCCCAGCATTTT. It specifies CASKQGRNQPQHF.

The rearrangement uses TRBV6-6 and TRBJ2-1, with TRBD1 identical over 9 bases. V shed 7 bases and J 2 bases; nucleotides not matched to a gene: 3. CDR1 and CDR2 from the germline V gene are MNHNY and SVGAGI (reference sequence). The CDR3 runs to 14 residues. As DNA, the CDR3 is TGTGCCAGCAAAACAGGGGGCGCCTACAATGAGCAGTTCTTC. It codes for CASKTGGAYNEQFF.

This sequence joins TRBV6-5 and TRBJ1-1; TRBD1 aligns across 7 bases. V dropped 10 bases and J dropped 11; count of bases not matched to a gene: 13. The V gene's germline CDR1 is MNHEY and CDR2 SVGAGI. The CDR3 contains 12 residues. The CDR3 here is CATMPYTQGAFF. For the CDR3, the DNA is TGTGCCACTATGCCCTATACACAGGGGGCTTTCTTT.

This sequence joins TRBV28 and TRBJ1-2; 9 bases map to TRBD1. Germline assignment: CDR1 MDHEN and CDR2 SYDVKM. The CDR3 covers 13 residues. V was clipped by 6 bases and J by 7 bases; unmatched bases: 6. The CDR3 loop reads CASRRTGEFGYTF. The CDR3, as DNA: TGTGCCAGCAGGAGGACAGGGGAGTTTGGCTACACCTTC.